This T cell receptor (beta chain) was retrieved from a study of cytomegalovirus exposure and HLA in healthy donors. Study-wide results and limits: Rare TCR sequences predominated, though certain public TCRs were found in many donors. According to the study, 150 to 200 TCR beta chains were cytomegalovirus-associated. High specificity and sensitivity for cytomegalovirus status were reported for the classifier.

The V gene's germline CDR1 is LNHDA and CDR2 SQIVND (reference sequence). There are 14 residues in the CDR3. V dropped 6 bases and J dropped 6; count of bases not matched to a gene: 6. Worth noting for this clone: As yet, its antigen is unknown.

Libraries were prepared by immunoSEQ multiplex PCR; TCRdb keeps only in-frame clonotypes and omits some of them. The repertoire holds 100,000 to 150,000 clones, with more than 95% as singletons. The chain joins TRBV19 to TRBJ1-5; TRBD1 agrees at 9 bases. The sequencing sample was made of PBMCs. The receptor was isolated from a man aged 18 to 29 in good health and CMV-seronegative. The chain's CDR3 is CASRGQGGGQPQHF. The CDR3 DNA is TGTGCCAGTAGGGGACAGGGAGGGGGTCAGCCCCAGCATTTT.